The T cell receptor (beta chain) under discussion was sequenced for a study of blood T cell repertoires in COVID-19. Germline-derived CDR1 and CDR2 are KGHSH and LQKENI. Unmatched junction bases numbered 5, after V lost 3 bases and J lost 8 bases. The CDR3 sequence is 15 residues long. Libraries were prepared by immunoSEQ multiplex PCR; TCRdb keeps only in-frame clonotypes and omits some of them. The profile shows about 200,000 clones, around 89% of them singletons. This receptor was obtained from a woman between 18 and 29 years old who had recovered from COVID-19. The chain has TRBV18 and TRBJ1-6, with 9 bases fitting TRBD1. Material for sequencing was PBMCs or T cells enriched from blood (not recorded which). This CDR3 is CASSPNRGRDSPLHF. The CDR3 coding sequence is TGTGCCAGCTCACCCAACAGGGGGCGGGATTCACCCCTCCACTTT.